What follows is one T cell receptor beta chain and its context. Its antigen is as yet unknown. It was with unique molecular identifiers that the TCRbeta library was prepared. Each CDR3 protein gets one entry after TCRdb re-called the PCR reads with MiXCR. The table lists a few hundred thousand distinct CDR3 sequences, 23% of them singletons. From germline, CDR1 is MNHEY and CDR2 SMNVEV (reference sequence). V lost 2 bases and J 8 bases, leaving 12 bases between the germline ends. The CDR3 spans 14 residues. This record comes from a study of T-cell reconstitution after alpha-beta-depleted transplantation in children. Findings and caveats of the study: About two months after transplant, alpha-beta T cells reportedly came from several hundred expanded graft clones. T cells produced anew were the main source of T-cell counts and diversity one year after transplant.

The chain joins TRBV27 to TRBJ1-4, with TRBD1 as a possible D gene (6 bases). Sequenced here: PBMCs, mostly from graft donor cells, sampled 180 days after TCRalphabeta/CD19-depleted stem cell transplant. The clonotype was recovered from a male patient between 10 and 17 years old who had a stem cell transplant for acute lymphoblastic leukemia, so the T cells may come from the graft donor. The CDR3 protein is CASSLQGSTEKLFF. CDR3 nucleotide sequence: TGTGCCAGCAGTTTACAGGGGAGTACCGAAAAACTGTTTTTT.